This TCR beta chain was documented in a study of early T cells in non-severe SARS-CoV-2 infection. As for the study in general: Alpha and beta chains were unpaired, from unsorted whole-blood bulk RNA. The study, taken as a whole, reports: Using VDJdb, the matching emphasized anti-spike CD8 responses while missing private and CD4 specificities.

Individually, cDNA molecules had unique molecular identifiers attached to them. MiXCR was run by TCRdb on the 5' RACE reads, yielding one entry per CDR3 protein. In the table there are approximately 21,000 distinct CDR3 sequences, about 5.1% of which are singletons. A note on this clonotype: Its specificity is not known.

CDR1 and CDR2 from the germline V gene are SQVTM and ANQGSEA. This CDR3 is built from 15 residues. With 0 bases removed from V and 2 bases from J, the gap between germline ends came to 13 bases. This sequence originates from an adult who was a healthcare worker with PCR-confirmed SARS-CoV-2 infection or an uninfected control (not recorded which). Sequencing was carried out using whole blood. This chain joins TRBV29-1 and TRBJ1-2; D is unresolved. The CDR3 DNA reads TGCAGCGTTGAAGATGTAGGACGGGAGAACTATGGCTACACCTTC. Protein product: CSVEDVGRENYGYTF.